This TCR beta chain was documented in a study of human T cells and chemical hapten exposure. As processed by the authors: Counting gave a median of 95,638 TCRs per sample, with values ranging from about 23,224 to 690,600. TCRdb redid the calling of the 5' RACE reads with MiXCR, one entry per CDR3 protein. What appears here as the V and J calls and clone size reflects TCRdb's work, not the paper's. The sample holds around 80,000 distinct CDR3 sequences, roughly 15% seen once. The CDR3 is 14 residues long. Germline values: CDR1 MNHNS, CDR2 SASEGT. V shed 9 bases and J shed 3 bases, with 12 bases lying between them. Whole blood, unfractionated, served as the material for total RNA extraction.

The TCR comes from a female donor in good health. The rearrangement joins TRBV6-1 to TRBJ2-6, with D possibly TRBD1 on 6 matching bases. Here the CDR3 reads CASRRGYGANVLTF. The CDR3 DNA sequence: TGTGCCAGTCGCAGGGGATATGGGGCCAACGTCCTGACTTTC.